This paragraph covers one TCR beta chain sequence. Its antigen remains unidentified. In TCRdb, the RACE reads were re-called with MiXCR into one record per CDR3 protein. The sample yields 150,000 to 200,000 distinct CDR3 sequences, 14% seen once. The source of the sample is a study of human T cells and chemical hapten exposure. Study as a whole: 2% DPC applied to an approximately 2 cm by approximately 2 cm arm area sensitized donors. The scalp of each patient received a weekly diphenylcyclopropenone dose for the full roughly 24-week study.

Indicated time point: patch test 1, 2 weeks after DPC sensitization. Treatment given: therapeutic diphenylcyclopropenone sensitization with weekly scalp DPC. At every patch-test visit, blood was drawn before the patch test was applied. Trimming removed 0 bases from V and 5 bases from J; junction bases left unmatched: 8. The CDR3 sequence is 16 residues long. CDR1 LGHDT and CDR2 YNNKEL come from the germline V gene (reference sequence). Study results and limitations: Relative to controls, expanded TCRs formed significantly more large CDR3 similarity clusters.

This TCR was sampled from a woman between 25 and 40 years old with alopecia areata. Some clones in this sample may be carry-over from other donors' samples. The specimen comprised whole blood, sampled in connection with sensitization to the hapten diphenylcyclopropenone (DPC). The V gene is TRBV3-1, the J gene TRBJ2-3, with 7 positions matching TRBD2. CDR3 protein: CASSQDSSGGGDTQYF. DNA for the CDR3: TGTGCCAGCAGCCAAGATAGTAGCGGCGGGGGAGATACGCAGTATTTT.